Presented here are 19 T cell receptor beta chains from one specimen sequenced in a study. TCRdb passed the 5' RACE reads through MiXCR, listing each CDR3 protein once. The sample consists of approximately 40,000 distinct CDR3 sequences, 25% to 35% of them appearing once. Sequencing was carried out using tumor-infiltrating memory CD4+ T cells sorted from the breast tumor. Sample subset: memory CD4+ T cells, CD4+CD45RO+CD25-. The receptors were gathered from a female donor with breast cancer.

J is TRBJ1-5 and V is TRBV10-2; TRBD1 aligns across 9 bases. Germline CDR1 WSHSY, CDR2 SAAADI. Losses at the gene ends were 6 bases for V and 7 bases for J; bases not matched to a gene: 4. The CDR3 consists of 13 residues. CDR3 in DNA: TGCGCCAGCAGCCCGGGACAGGGCCAGCCCCAGCATTTT. This codes for CASSPGQGQPQHF.

This clonotype was recorded only once. A much larger clone differs from this one at a single base, so this may be a read error. The genes are TRBV20-1 and TRBJ1-2, with D maybe TRBD1 (5 bases). The CDR3 runs 12 residues. V shed 5 bases and J shed 3 bases, with 10 bases lying between them. Germline CDR1 is DFQATT and CDR2 is SNEGSKA (reference sequence). The CDR3 coding sequence is TGCAGTGCTGGAGGAGGGGACTATGGCTACACCTTC. Residues: CSAGGGDYGYTF.

This clonotype came up a few times. The rearrangement joins TRBV4-1 to TRBJ2-7; tentative D call: TRBD2 (7 bases). In germline, CDR1 is MGHRA, CDR2 YSYEKL. V lost 0 bases, J lost 3 bases, and 15 bases lay in between. The CDR3 extends over 16 amino acids. The CDR3 protein is CASSQEGGGAVYEQYF. CDR3 in DNA: TGCGCCAGCAGCCAAGAAGGGGGGGGGGCGGTCTACGAGCAGTACTTC.

This clonotype was recorded at least ten times. The chain has TRBV9 and TRBJ2-3; D not resolved. The germline V gene has CDR1 SGDLS and CDR2 YYNGEE. This CDR3 has 14 amino acids. Trimming took off 3 bases at V and 4 bases at J, with 12 bases between the two ends. CDR3 sequence: CASSARPDPDTQYF. The CDR3 DNA is TGTGCCAGCAGCGCCCGACCGGACCCAGATACGCAGTATTTT.

Comments on this clonotype: Given a much more abundant clone one base away, this may be a read error. This chain uses TRBV29-1 with TRBJ1-2; 7 bases agree with TRBD1. Germline V gene data show CDR1 as SQVTM and CDR2 as ANQGSEA. The CDR3 covers 11 residues. CDR3 sequence: CSTTTGTGHTF. The CDR3 coding sequence is TGCAGCACAACGACAGGGACTGGCCACACCTTC.

Comment on this clonotype: At one end the junction does not follow the germline gene, possibly because of a read error. V gene TRBV11-2 combines with J gene TRBJ1-3; D is undetermined. Germline CDR1 is SGHAT and CDR2 is FQNNGV. The CDR3 totals 14 residues. Here the CDR3 DNA reads TGTGCCAGCAGCTTAGGGACCCTCGGAAGCACCATATATTTT. Protein product: CASSLGTLGSTIYF.

This clonotype occurred a few times. The V and J genes are TRBV13 and TRBJ2-6; a weak D match, TRBD1 (6 bases). CDR1 is PRHDT, CDR2 FYEKMQ, per germline (reference sequence). The ends were cut back, 5 bases at V and 2 bases at J, with 16 bases in the middle. The CDR3 is made up of 17 amino acids. CDR3 region: CASSVRGPRAGANVLTF. The CDR3 nucleotides are TGTGCCAGCAGCGTCAGGGGCCCCAGGGCTGGGGCCAACGTCCTGACTTTC.

In this sample, this clonotype turned up many times. This chain joins TRBV20-1 and TRBJ2-3; 7 bases are shared with TRBD2. V shed 3 bases and J 1 base; nucleotides not matched to a gene: 7. CDR1 DFQATT and CDR2 SNEGSKA come from the germline V gene (reference sequence). The CDR3 length is 15 residues. The chain's CDR3 is CSASVGGRGTDTQYF. CDR3 bases: TGCAGTGCTAGTGTCGGGGGGAGGGGCACAGATACGCAGTATTTT.

This clonotype was seen a few times. J is TRBJ1-5 and V is TRBV4-2; no definite D call. Germline V gene data show CDR1 as LGHNA and CDR2 as YNFKEQ. The CDR3 loop spans 15 amino acids. V was trimmed by 1 base and J by 0 bases, leaving 7 bases between them. The CDR3 DNA is TGTGCCAGCAGCCAAGCTACGAGTAGCAATCAGCCCCAGCATTTT. Translating gives CASSQATSSNQPQHF.

The chain employs TRBV12-2 and TRBJ2-7; TRBD2, as called in the table, went unchecked against the DNA. TRBV12-2 is assigned pseudogene status. The CDR3 runs 15 residues. CDR3 residues: CASRSRTSGSGEQYF. The CDR3 region has the DNA TGTGCAAGTCGCTCGAGGACTAGCGGGAGTGGCGAGCAGTACTTC.

This clonotype was observed a handful of times. The chain is built from TRBV6-2 or TRBV6-3 and TRBJ2-5, with D hard to call. Germline CDR1 and CDR2: MNHEY and SVGEGT. CDR3 length equals 13 residues. The V end was cut by 6 bases, the J end by 3 bases, with 11 bases between. DNA of the CDR3: TGTGCCAGCAGAGAATTGACAAAAGAGACCCAGTACTTC. Translation gives CASRELTKETQYF.

A word on this clonotype: A junction boundary mismatches the germline segment, possibly from a read error. This rearrangement joins TRBV13 to TRBJ2-7; D call uncertain. Germline lookup yields CDR1 PRHDT and CDR2 FYEKMQ (reference sequence). This CDR3 has 15 residues. The CDR3 sequence: CASSVGSNRIYEQHF. DNA for the CDR3: TGTGCCAGCAGCGTAGGAAGCAACCGAATATACGAGCAGCACTTC.

The gene calls are TRBV20-1 and TRBJ2-7, with 11 bases aligning to TRBD2. Per the germline V gene, CDR1 is DFQATT and CDR2 is SNEGSKA (reference sequence). Unmatched junction bases numbered 16, after V lost 2 bases and J lost 7 bases. This CDR3 contains 17 residues. The CDR3 here is CSARPHTSGSLYSEQYF. The CDR3 nucleotides read TGCAGTGCTAGACCTCACACTAGCGGGAGTCTCTACAGTGAGCAGTACTTC.

The chain carries TRBV5-1 and TRBJ2-7; no definite D call. The CDR3 is made up of 13 amino acids. Germline V lookup: CDR1 SGHRS, CDR2 YFSETQ. Trimming cost V 0 bases and J 6 bases, with 10 bases left between them. The CDR3 DNA is TGCGCCAGCAGCTTGGTTAGGGATCGCGAGCAGTACTTC. Amino acid sequence: CASSLVRDREQYF.

This rearrangement joins TRBV6-6 to TRBJ2-3, with 11 bases that match TRBD2. This CDR3 region has 15 residues. V lost 6 bases, J lost 6 bases, and 8 bases stayed unmatched. Germline CDR1 is MNHNY and CDR2 is SVGAGI (reference sequence). CDR3: CASSNVAGGYDTQYF. The CDR3 nucleotides are TGTGCCAGCAGCAACGTAGCGGGGGGGTACGATACGCAGTATTTT.

The chain is built from TRBV7-3 and TRBJ1-4; 9 bases match TRBD1. This CDR3 region has 15 residues. The J segment lost 5 bases and the V segment lost 5 bases, leaving 6 bases of the junction unmatched. Germline V gene sequence: CDR1 SGHTA, CDR2 FQGTGA. The DNA of the CDR3 is TGTGCCAGCAGCGCCACCGGGACAGGGAATGAAAAACTGTTTTTT. Translating it yields CASSATGTGNEKLFF.

In this sample, this clonotype turned up a few times. The chain links TRBV11-2 to TRBJ2-2; 7 nucleotides align to TRBD1. There are 16 residues in the CDR3. The germline V gene encodes CDR1 SGHAT and CDR2 FQNNGV. V gave up 7 bases and J gave up 4 bases; unmatched junction bases: 12. The CDR3 loop is CASKGERGLTTGELFF. CDR3 in DNA: TGTGCCAGCAAAGGGGAGAGGGGGCTGACCACCGGGGAGCTGTTTTTT.

The V gene is TRBV14, the J gene TRBJ2-1; D is possibly TRBD2 (7 bases). This CDR3 comprises 16 residues. V lost 1 base, J lost 4 bases, and 14 bases lay in between. Looked up from germline, CDR1 is SGHDN and CDR2 is FVKESK. Here the CDR3 reads CASSQAGGGRYNEQFF. The DNA of the CDR3 is TGTGCCAGCAGCCAAGCGGGCGGGGGCCGATACAATGAGCAGTTCTTC.

The chain uses TRBV12-3 or TRBV12-4 and TRBJ2-2, with TRBD2 matching over 12 bases. J lost 5 bases, V lost 8 bases, and 15 bases had no gene match. The CDR3 contains 18 residues. The CDR3 loop reads CASSRWASGGARTGELFF. The CDR3 coding sequence is TGTGCCAGCTCGCGGTGGGCTAGCGGGGGGGCTCGGACCGGGGAGCTGTTTTTT.